This T cell receptor beta chain was retrieved from a study of control samples from healthy donors and cancer patients (dated by TCRdb to the early 2020s). The library was generated by the immunoSEQ multiplex PCR assay. TCRdb re-hosts the immuneACCESS table, in-frame sequences only. Its copies lack some clones; in the studies checked, an unresolved V gene accounts for under half of them, and the cause for the rest is not known. The sample contains roughly 140,000 clones, around nine tenths of them found a single time. More than 4% of the sample is held by the ten biggest clonotypes. Spanning cysteine to phenylalanine, the CDR3 consists of 18 amino acids. Kept here is only the CDR3 DNA, which spans 54 bases and is read in frame from base 1. CDR1 is given as SGHTA and CDR2 as FQGTGA, both from the germline V gene. At the junction V is shortened by 4 bases and J by 3 bases; bases outside the gene matches: 14.

In its sample, this clone was seen once. Its antigen is still unknown. No base quality information exists; no much larger clone differs at one position. Specimen: blood. This TCR came from a man aged 30-40 years in good health. The chain is encoded by TRBV7-3 joined to TRBJ2-1; a stretch of 8 junction bases matches TRBD2. The bases are TGTGCCAGCAGCTCCGAAGTTCCCGGGACTAGTAACTACAATGAGCAGTTCTTC. Its amino acids are CASSSEVPGTSNYNEQFF. Reference TRBV7-3 and TRBJ2-1 proteins supply the regions before and after the CDR3; the full variable domain is: GAGVSQTPSNKVTEKGKYVELRCDPISGHTALYWYRQSLGQGPEFLIYFQGTGAADDSGLPNDRFFAVRPEGSVSTLKIQRTERGDSAVYLCASSSEVPGTSNYNEQFFGPGTRLTVL.